This TCR beta chain was documented in a study of T-cell memory formation after mild COVID-19 (dated by TCRdb to 2020 to 2022). The study in broad terms: TCR sequence clusters from the two donors were largely donor specific. Two young, previously healthy adult volunteers made up the cohort, one male and one female. Longitudinal TCRalpha and TCRbeta repertoire sequencing tracked T-cell clones expanding and contracting after mild COVID-19 in a couple of donors.

PBMCs were isolated by Ficoll-Paque density gradient centrifugation. Concerning this clonotype: This receptor's antigen is unknown. No qualities accompany the bases; no much larger clone lies one base away.

The germline V gene provides CDR1 SGDLS and CDR2 YYNGEE. V lost 4 bases and J lost 1 base; the stretch between them is 17 bases long. The CDR3 spans 16 residues, from the cysteine through the phenylalanine. CDR3 DNA is the only sequence kept; it has 48 bases, read in frame from the first base. TCRdb shows the sequencer as Illumina NovaSeq 6000. TCRalpha and TCRbeta cDNA libraries were constructed by 5'RACE with constant-segment primers, with sample barcodes and unique molecular identifiers being introduced. Trizol reagent was used to extract RNA from every sample. The libraries were amplified in two PCR steps, and the second step added a second sample barcode and Illumina TruSeq adapters. Libraries were sequenced on an Illumina NovaSeq with 2 x 150 bp paired-end reads. The source study handled its data this way. Reads were demultiplexed and collapsed into UMI-guided consensus sequences with migec v1.2.7. Using mixcr v2.1.11, the UMI consensuses were aligned to TRA and TRB V and J templates and assembled into clonotypes. A clonotype was counted as expanded or contracted only when both edgeR and NoisET called the clonotype significant, with the noise models trained on biological replicates. edgeR calls used a false discovery rate-adjusted p below 0.01 and a log2 fold-change threshold of 1. As an exploratory analysis of dynamics, max-normalized trajectories of the 1000 most abundant clonotypes were examined by PCA with hierarchical clustering. Separately sequenced CD4+ and CD8+ repertoires were used to assign a CD4 or CD8 phenotype to each responding clone. TCRdb reprocessing: public reads trimmed at Q25 with fastp, clones called with MiXCR, in-frame beta chains kept. Entries that share a CDR3 protein sequence are merged under the most common genes and DNA. The V and J calls were determined by TCRdb, not by the authors. The sample table contains approximately 100,000 distinct CDR3 sequences; only one count was recorded for around 10% of them. About 40% of the sample is held by the ten biggest clonotypes.

Beyond this particular receptor, the publication reports: Only a couple of mild cases were covered by the study, and larger cohorts that include severe cases with pre-infection samples were considered necessary. Contracting CD4+ clones were located mainly in the CM and EM memory subsets, whereas CD8+ clones were found to be enriched in EMRA. Some responding clones were found in pre-infection memory, which suggests that pre-existing cross-reactive memory T cells took part in the SARS-CoV-2 response. SARS-CoV-2 specificity of the second-wave clones peaking on day 37 was not confirmed. Clones contracting from day 15 to 85 had balanced CD4/CD8 phenotypes, while a second wave expanding from day 15 to 37 was biased towards CD4+.

The rearranged chain carries TRBV9 and TRBJ1-2, with the D gene uncertain. The sequencing sample was made of PBMCs or a T cell subset sorted from them (not recorded which). This TCR came from a man aged 18 to 29 who had mild COVID-19 (a few samples of this study predate the infection). The sample titles of this study are shuffled in the database, so cell type and time point are left out; the donor was told from shared clones. CDR3 reads: CASSPHSLGVNYGYTF. The DNA sequence is as follows: TGTGCCAGCAGCCCCCACTCCTTGGGAGTTAACTATGGCTACACCTTC.